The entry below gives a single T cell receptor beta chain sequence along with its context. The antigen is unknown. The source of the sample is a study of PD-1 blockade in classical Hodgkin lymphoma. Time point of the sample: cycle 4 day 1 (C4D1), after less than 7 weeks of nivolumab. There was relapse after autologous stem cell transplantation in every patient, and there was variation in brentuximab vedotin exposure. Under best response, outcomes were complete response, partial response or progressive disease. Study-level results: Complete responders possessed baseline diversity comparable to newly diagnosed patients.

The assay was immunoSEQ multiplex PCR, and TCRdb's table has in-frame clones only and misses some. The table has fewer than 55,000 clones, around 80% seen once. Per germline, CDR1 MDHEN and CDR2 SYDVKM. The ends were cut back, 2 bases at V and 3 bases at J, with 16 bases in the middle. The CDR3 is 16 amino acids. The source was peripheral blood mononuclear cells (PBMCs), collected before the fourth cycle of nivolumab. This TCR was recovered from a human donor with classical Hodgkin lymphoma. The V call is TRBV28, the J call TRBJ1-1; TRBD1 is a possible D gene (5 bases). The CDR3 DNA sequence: TGTGCCAGCAGTTTACCCTTCGGGGCGAGAGACACTGAAGCTTTCTTT. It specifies CASSLPFGARDTEAFF.